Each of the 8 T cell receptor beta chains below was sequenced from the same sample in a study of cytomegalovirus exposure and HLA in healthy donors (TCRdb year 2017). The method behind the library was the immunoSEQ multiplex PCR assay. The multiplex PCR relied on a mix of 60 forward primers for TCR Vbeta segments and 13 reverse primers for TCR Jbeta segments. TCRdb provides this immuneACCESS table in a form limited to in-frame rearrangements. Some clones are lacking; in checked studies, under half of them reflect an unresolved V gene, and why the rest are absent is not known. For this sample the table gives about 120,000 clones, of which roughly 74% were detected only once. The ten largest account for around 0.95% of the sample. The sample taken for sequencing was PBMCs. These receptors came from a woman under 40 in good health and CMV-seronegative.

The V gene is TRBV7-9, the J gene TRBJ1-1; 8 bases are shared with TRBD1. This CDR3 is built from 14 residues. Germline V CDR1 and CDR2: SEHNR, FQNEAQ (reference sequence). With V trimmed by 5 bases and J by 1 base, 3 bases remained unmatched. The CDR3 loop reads CASSKDRGNTEAFF. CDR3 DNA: TGTGCCAGCAGCAAAGACAGGGGGAACACTGAAGCTTTCTTT.

The CDR3 DNA sequence: TGTGCCAGCAGCCAATACCGGGATTTCTCCGGGAATGAGCAGTTCTTC. The encoded protein is CASSQYRDFSGNEQFF. The chain carries TRBV7-6 and TRBJ2-1, with D perhaps TRBD2 (5 bases). The CDR3 totals 16 residues. V was pared by 5 bases and J by 7 bases, with 21 bases between. Germline CDR1 is SGHVS and CDR2 is FNYEAQ.

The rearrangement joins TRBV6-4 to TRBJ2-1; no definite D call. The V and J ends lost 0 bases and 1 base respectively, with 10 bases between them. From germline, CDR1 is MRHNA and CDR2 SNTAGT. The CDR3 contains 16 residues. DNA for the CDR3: TGTGCCAGCAGTGACTCGAGTCGACTTTCCTACAATGAGCAGTTCTTC. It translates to CASSDSSRLSYNEQFF.

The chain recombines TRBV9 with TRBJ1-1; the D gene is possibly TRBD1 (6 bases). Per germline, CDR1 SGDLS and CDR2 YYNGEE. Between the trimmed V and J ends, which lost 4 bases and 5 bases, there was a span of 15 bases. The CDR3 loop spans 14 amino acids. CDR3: CASSLWGGGTEAFF. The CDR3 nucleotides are TGTGCCAGCAGCCTATGGGGAGGGGGAACTGAAGCTTTCTTT.

The DNA for the CDR3 is TGCGCTTCACTTCAGGGGACGGCGAACACTGAAGCTTTCTTT. This sequence encodes CASLQGTANTEAFF. J is TRBJ1-1 and V is TRBV10-1, with D maybe TRBD1 (6 bases). Germline CDR1 reads WNHNN; CDR2 reads SYGVQD (reference sequence). CDR3 length: 14 residues.

The CDR3: CASSVDRAGGYTF. The CDR3 bases are TGTGCCAGCAGCGTAGACAGGGCGGGTGGCTACACCTTC. This chain connects TRBV9 to TRBJ1-2, with D maybe TRBD1 (6 bases). V lost 0 bases to trimming and J lost 7 bases, with 10 bases between them. CDR3 length: 13 amino acids. Germline CDR1 reads SGDLS; CDR2 reads YYNGEE. The entire variable domain, with the rest obtained from reference TRBV9 and TRBJ1-2, is as follows: DSGVTQTPKHLITATGQRVTLRCSPRSGDLSVYWYQQSLDQGLQFLIQYYNGEERAKGNILERFSAQQFPDLHSELNLSSLELGDSALYFCASSVDRAGGYTFGSGTRLTVV.

As DNA, the CDR3 is TGTGCCAGCTCACCTGTCACACAATCCTACGAGCAGTACTTC. As protein: CASSPVTQSYEQYF. This chain uses TRBV18 with TRBJ2-7; the D is unclear. Trimming took 3 bases from V and 1 from J, leaving 10 bases between them. Germline CDR1 KGHSH, CDR2 LQKENI. This CDR3 is 14 amino acids long.

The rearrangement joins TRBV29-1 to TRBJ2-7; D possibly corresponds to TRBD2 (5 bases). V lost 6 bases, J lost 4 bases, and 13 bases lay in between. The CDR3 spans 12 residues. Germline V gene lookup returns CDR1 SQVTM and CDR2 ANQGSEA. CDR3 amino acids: CSVAWTEYEQYF. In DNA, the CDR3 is TGCAGCGTCGCCTGGACTGAGTACGAGCAGTACTTC.